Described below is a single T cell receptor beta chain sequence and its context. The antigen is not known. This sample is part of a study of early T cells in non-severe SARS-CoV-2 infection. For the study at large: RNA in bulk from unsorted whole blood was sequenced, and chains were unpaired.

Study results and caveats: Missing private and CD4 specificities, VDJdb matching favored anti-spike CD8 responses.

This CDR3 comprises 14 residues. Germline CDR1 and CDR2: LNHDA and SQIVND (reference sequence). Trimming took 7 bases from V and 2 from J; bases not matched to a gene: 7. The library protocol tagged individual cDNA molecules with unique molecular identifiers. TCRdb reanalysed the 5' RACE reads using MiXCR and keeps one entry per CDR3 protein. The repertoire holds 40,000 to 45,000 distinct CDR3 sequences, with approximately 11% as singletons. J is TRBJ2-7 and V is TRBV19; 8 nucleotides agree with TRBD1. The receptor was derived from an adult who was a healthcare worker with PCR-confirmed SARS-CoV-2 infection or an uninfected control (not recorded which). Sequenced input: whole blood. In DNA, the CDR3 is TGTGCCAGTACAACAGGGGGAGACCCCTACGAGCAGTACTTC. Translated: CASTTGGDPYEQYF.